The 16 T cell receptor beta chains in this list originate from one sample, sequenced in a study of glioma-infiltrating T cells after dendritic cell vaccination. Repertoires were generated with immunoSEQ multiplex PCR, while TCRdb's copy carries only in-frame clones and drops some. The sample shows about 92,000 clones, under 90% of them seen only once. Sequences were derived from blood, sampled before dendritic cell vaccination. All receptors come from a human donor with glioblastoma.

This chain joins TRBV5-1 and TRBJ2-1, with D maybe TRBD1 (6 bases). The CDR3 contains 16 residues. Germline assignment: CDR1 SGHRS and CDR2 YFSETQ. With 0 bases removed from V and 5 bases from J, the gap between germline ends came to 15 bases. The CDR3 DNA follows: TGCGCCAGCAGCTTGGCCTCAGGGGCGATTAACAATGAGCAGTTCTTC. As protein: CASSLASGAINNEQFF.

The V gene is TRBV19, the J gene TRBJ2-7; the D gene is possibly TRBD1 (6 bases). This CDR3 comprises 14 residues. V was shortened by 1 base and J by 2 bases, with 9 bases between the two germline ends. CDR1 and CDR2 (germline): LNHDA, SQIVND (reference sequence). The CDR3 reads CASSIATGTYEQYF. CDR3 nucleotide sequence: TGTGCCAGTAGTATAGCGACAGGCACCTACGAGCAGTACTTC.

The V and J genes are TRBV7-6 and TRBJ2-5, with D tentatively TRBD1 (6 bases). The V gene's germline CDR1 is SGHVS and CDR2 FNYEAQ. With 8 bases removed from V and 4 bases from J, the gap between germline ends came to 17 bases. CDR3 length equals 14 residues. The CDR3 bases are TGTGCCAGCGCTGGGATACAGGGTAGAGAGACCCAGTACTTC. Translation: CASAGIQGRETQYF.

The V gene is TRBV5-1, the J gene TRBJ1-1; the D is unclear. The CDR3 has 14 residues. V gave up 4 bases and J gave up 1 base, with 11 bases separating them. The V gene's germline CDR1 is SGHRS and CDR2 YFSETQ. CDR3 sequence: CASSRGRENTEAFF. The CDR3 DNA follows: TGCGCCAGCAGCCGAGGACGGGAGAACACTGAAGCTTTCTTT.

The gene calls are TRBV28 and TRBJ2-1; 9 bases fit TRBD2. The CDR3 runs 14 residues. In germline, CDR1 is MDHEN, CDR2 SYDVKM. Losses at the gene ends were 2 bases for V and 4 bases for J; bases not matched to a gene: 0. CDR3 amino acids: CASSLAGGYNEQFF. Written as DNA, the CDR3 is TGTGCCAGCAGTTTAGCGGGAGGGTACAATGAGCAGTTCTTC.

V is TRBV13 and J is TRBJ2-5, with a possible D match to TRBD1 (5 bases). V lost 5 bases and J 5 bases, leaving 12 bases between the germline ends. This CDR3 contains 13 residues. Germline V gene data show CDR1 as PRHDT and CDR2 as FYEKMQ (reference sequence). This CDR3 is CASSPRVEETQYF. CDR3 nucleotide sequence: TGTGCCAGCAGCCCCAGGGTTGAGGAGACCCAGTACTTC.

The chain couples TRBV6-1 to TRBJ1-1; D is unresolved. Trimming stripped 2 bases from V and 4 bases from J, with 11 bases between. Germline CDR1 reads MNHNS; CDR2 reads SASEGT. This CDR3 is 14 amino acids long. The DNA for the CDR3 is TGTGCCAGCAGTGAATTGTGGCGGGTCACTGAAGCTTTCTTT. Translated: CASSELWRVTEAFF.

This clone has only a few counts. This chain uses TRBV11-2 with TRBJ2-3; perhaps TRBD2 as D (5 bases). Per germline, CDR1 SGHAT and CDR2 FQNNGV. CDR3 length: 14 residues. With 3 bases removed from V and 6 bases from J, the gap between germline ends came to 13 bases. The CDR3 nucleotides are TGTGCCAGCAGCTTTGGCTCCGCGGGTGATACGCAGTATTTT. Amino acids: CASSFGSAGDTQYF.

This chain uses TRBV6-5 with TRBJ2-3, with D uncertain. The CDR3 extends over 14 amino acids. The germline gives CDR1 MNHEY, CDR2 SVGAGI. Trimming removed 6 bases at V and 2 bases at J, with 12 bases between. DNA for the CDR3: TGTGCCAGCAGCCTTGGGCTTGTCACAGATACGCAGTATTTT. Protein: CASSLGLVTDTQYF.

This clone has only a few counts. The chain is built from TRBV7-3 and TRBJ2-1; TRBD2 matches 10 bases. The CDR3 runs 15 residues. Germline CDR1 is SGHTA and CDR2 is FQGTGA. The trim removed 1 base at V and 7 bases at J, leaving 4 bases unmatched. This CDR3 reads CASSLKAGGQNEQFF. CDR3 nucleotides: TGTGCCAGCAGCTTAAAAGCGGGGGGGCAGAATGAGCAGTTCTTC.

This clone was detected once. The J gene is TRBJ2-1, the V gene TRBV2; 8 positions match TRBD2. The trim removed 0 bases at V and 1 base at J, leaving 2 bases unmatched. This CDR3 is 16 amino acids long. Germline assignment: CDR1 SNHLY and CDR2 FYNNEI. The CDR3 reads CASSEASGKSYNEQFF. CDR3 nucleotide sequence: TGTGCCAGCAGTGAAGCTAGCGGGAAGTCCTACAATGAGCAGTTCTTC.

This chain joins TRBV5-6 and TRBJ2-3, with 9 positions matching TRBD1. Trimming at V came to 2 bases and at J to 0 bases, leaving 4 bases not matched to a gene. CDR1 is SGHDT and CDR2 is YYEEEE in the germline V gene. The CDR3 sequence is 16 residues long. The CDR3 spells CASSLGTGYSTDTQYF. The CDR3 coding sequence is TGTGCCAGCAGCTTAGGGACAGGGTACAGCACAGATACGCAGTATTTT.

The chain carries TRBV6-5 and TRBJ2-7, with TRBD1 as a possible D gene (6 bases). This CDR3 has 14 amino acids. Trimming shortened V by 6 bases and J by 3 bases, and 15 bases separated the two germline ends. Germline V CDR1 and CDR2: MNHEY, SVGAGI. The CDR3 loop reads CASSKYRDNYEQYF. For the CDR3, the DNA is TGTGCCAGCAGCAAATACCGGGACAACTACGAGCAGTACTTC.

V and J are TRBV27 and TRBJ1-2; D unresolved. Germline CDR1 is MNHEY and CDR2 is SMNVEV (reference sequence). The CDR3 contains 14 residues. The V end was cut by 1 base, the J end by 6 bases, with 12 bases between. Written as DNA, the CDR3 is TGTGCCAGCAGTTTATGGGGTAGCGGGGATGGCTACACCTTC. Translating it yields CASSLWGSGDGYTF.

V gene TRBV6-5 combines with J gene TRBJ2-5, with D tentatively TRBD1 (7 bases). CDR1 and CDR2 from the germline V gene are MNHEY and SVGAGI. CDR3 size: 15 residues. With 5 bases removed from V and 9 bases from J, the gap between germline ends came to 22 bases. Written as DNA, the CDR3 is TGTGCCAGCAGTAAACTGGACAGGAGCGGCGGGGCCCAGTACTTC. It is translated as CASSKLDRSGGAQYF.

The V gene is TRBV5-1, the J gene TRBJ1-4; tentative D call: TRBD1 (5 bases). Looked up from germline, CDR1 is SGHRS and CDR2 is YFSETQ. The germline V and J ends were trimmed by 0 bases and 8 bases, with 14 bases remaining between them. The CDR3 consists of 15 residues. CDR3 DNA: TGCGCCAGCAGCTTGGCCGGGGGAGCCTCGGAAAAACTGTTTTTT. Residues: CASSLAGGASEKLFF.